The subject of this entry is one TCR beta chain. In its sample, this clonotype was seen many times. This clone's antigen is unknown. No much larger clonotype is one base removed from it; base qualities were not supplied. In the germline V gene, CDR1 corresponds to LGHNA and CDR2 to YNFKEQ. Trimming removed 0 bases from V and 2 bases from J; the gene matches leave 7 bases unexplained. The CDR3 runs 18 residues from the cysteine to the phenylalanine. Only CDR3 DNA is held: 54 bases, read in frame from base 1. The entry originates in a study of patients and donors after allogeneic stem cell transplantation (dated by TCRdb to 2020 to 2022). Library preparation was by RT-PCR. TCRdb lists the instrument as NextSeq 550. TCRdb reprocessed the public reads (quality trimming at Q25 with fastp, clone calling with MiXCR) and kept in-frame beta chains. Every entry covers one CDR3 protein and lists the most common genes and DNA from its rows. For this sample the table gives tens of thousands of distinct CDR3 sequences, of which just under 5% were detected only once. Of the sample, about 3% is held by the ten largest clones.

Here the chain combines TRBV4-2 and TRBJ2-3, and TRBD2 aligns with 11 junction nucleotides. The receptor's source is a human donor who was either an allogeneic HSCT recipient or a stem cell or donor lymphocyte infusion donor (not recorded which). It is not recorded whose cells these are; they may come from a transplant donor. Specimen: blood, either unsorted or a sorted T cell fraction (not recorded which). For the CDR3, the sequence is CASSQDPGLAGYTDTQYF. The nucleotide sequence is given as TGTGCCAGCAGCCAAGACCCCGGACTAGCGGGTTACACAGATACGCAGTATTTT.